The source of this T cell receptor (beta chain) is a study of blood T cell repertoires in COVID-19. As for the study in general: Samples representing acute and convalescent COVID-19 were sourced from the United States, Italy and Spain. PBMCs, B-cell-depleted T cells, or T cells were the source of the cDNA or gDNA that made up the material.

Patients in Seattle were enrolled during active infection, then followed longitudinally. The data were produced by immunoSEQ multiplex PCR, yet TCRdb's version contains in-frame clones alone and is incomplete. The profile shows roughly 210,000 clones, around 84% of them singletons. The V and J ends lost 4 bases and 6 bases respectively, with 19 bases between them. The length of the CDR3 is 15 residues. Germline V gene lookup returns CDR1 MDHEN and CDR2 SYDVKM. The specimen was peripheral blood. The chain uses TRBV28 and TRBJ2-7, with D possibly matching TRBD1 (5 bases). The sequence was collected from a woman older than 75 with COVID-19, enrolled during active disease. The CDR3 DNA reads TGTGCCAGCAGTTCCCGTGGGCCCTCCCAGGGCGAGCAGTACTTC. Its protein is CASSSRGPSQGEQYF.